This is a list of T cell receptor beta chains from one sample in a study of blood T cells in healthy people across ages. TCRdb redid the calling of the 5' RACE reads with MiXCR, one entry per CDR3 protein. The sample contains about 1.8 million distinct CDR3 sequences, around 50% of which appear only once. Sequenced: blood. These receptors originate from a woman aged 40 to 50 in good health. Both conserved end residues are part of each CDR3. Fields, in order: D gene, J gene, V gene, clone size, CDR3 length, CDR3 protein, CDR3 DNA. The D gene is left open where the match is weak. Clone size is not always given. Where it is, it says once, few, many or a class for expanded clones.

d_gene: NA; j_gene: TRBJ1-2; v_gene: TRBV6-6; abundance: NA; len: 14; CDR3aa: CASIPSGLSYGYTF; CDR3nt: TGTGCCAGCATCCCCTCCGGGCTTAGCTATGGCTACACCTTC
d_gene: TRBD1; j_gene: TRBJ2-1; v_gene: TRBV5-1; abundance: NA; len: 14; CDR3aa: CASRIQGSVNEQFF; CDR3nt: TGCGCCAGCAGGATACAGGGGAGTGTTAATGAGCAGTTCTTC
d_gene: NA; j_gene: TRBJ2-1; v_gene: TRBV21-1; abundance: NA; len: 14; CDR3aa: CARPPGGTGDEQFF; CDR3nt: TGTGCCAGGCCCCCGGGAGGGACAGGGGATGAGCAGTTCTTC
d_gene: NA; j_gene: TRBJ2-1; v_gene: TRBV28; abundance: NA; len: 11; CDR3aa: CASSLWGTQFF; CDR3nt: TGTGCCAGCAGTTTATGGGGTACGCAGTTCTTC
d_gene: NA; j_gene: TRBJ2-1; v_gene: TRBV5-1; abundance: NA; len: 14; CDR3aa: CANSGGVGNNEQFF; CDR3nt: TGCGCCAACAGCGGCGGGGTAGGGAACAATGAGCAGTTCTTC
d_gene: NA; j_gene: TRBJ2-1; v_gene: TRBV6-1; abundance: few; len: 15; CDR3aa: CASSISGPPYNEQFF; CDR3nt: TGTGCCAGCAGCATCTCGGGCCCCCCCTACAATGAGCAGTTCTTC
d_gene: NA; j_gene: TRBJ2-1; v_gene: TRBV5-1; abundance: NA; len: 15; CDR3aa: CASRKTGDYYNEQFF; CDR3nt: TGCGCCAGCAGGAAGACTGGGGATTACTACAATGAGCAGTTCTTC
d_gene: TRBD2; j_gene: TRBJ2-6; v_gene: TRBV4-1; abundance: NA; len: 18; CDR3aa: CASSQGQGGSSGANVLTF; CDR3nt: TGCGCCAGCAGCCAAGGGCAGGGAGGGTCCTCTGGGGCCAACGTCCTGACTTTC
d_gene: TRBD2; j_gene: TRBJ2-7; v_gene: TRBV4-3; abundance: few; len: 15; CDR3aa: CASSQASGGIYEQYF; CDR3nt: TGCGCCAGCAGCCAGGCAAGCGGGGGCATCTACGAGCAGTACTTC
d_gene: NA; j_gene: TRBJ2-3; v_gene: TRBV10-3; abundance: NA; len: 15; CDR3aa: CAISDSNLGTDTQYF; CDR3nt: TGTGCCATCAGTGACTCCAACCTGGGGACAGATACGCAGTATTTT
d_gene: NA; j_gene: TRBJ2-7; v_gene: TRBV7-2; abundance: NA; len: 15; CDR3aa: CASSLAGLIPYEQYF; CDR3nt: TGTGCCAGCAGCTTAGCAGGGCTAATCCCCTACGAGCAGTACTTC
d_gene: NA; j_gene: TRBJ1-5; v_gene: TRBV4-2; abundance: NA; len: 17; CDR3aa: CASSQGGGLDVYQPQHF; CDR3nt: TGTGCCAGCAGCCAAGGTGGGGGGCTGGATGTCTATCAGCCCCAGCATTTT
d_gene: TRBD1; j_gene: TRBJ2-6; v_gene: TRBV6-2/TRBV6-3; abundance: NA; len: 16; CDR3aa: CASSWTGASGANVLTF; CDR3nt: TGTGCCAGCAGTTGGACAGGGGCCTCTGGGGCCAACGTCCTGACTTTC
d_gene: NA; j_gene: TRBJ2-7; v_gene: TRBV29-1; abundance: NA; len: 13; CDR3aa: CSVEDPFTYEQYF; CDR3nt: TGCAGCGTTGAAGATCCATTTACCTACGAGCAGTACTTC
d_gene: TRBD2; j_gene: TRBJ2-5; v_gene: TRBV20-1; abundance: NA; len: 15; CDR3aa: CSASSTSGGLETQYF; CDR3nt: TGCAGTGCTAGTTCGACTAGCGGGGGGCTAGAGACCCAGTACTTC
d_gene: TRBD1; j_gene: TRBJ1-2; v_gene: TRBV20-1; abundance: few; len: 15; CDR3aa: CSGHSGTGGGYGYTF; CDR3nt: TGCAGTGGCCACTCTGGGACAGGGGGCGGCTATGGCTACACCTTC
d_gene: NA; j_gene: TRBJ2-1; v_gene: TRBV14; abundance: NA; len: 19; CDR3aa: CASSLPRLSAGLSYNEQFF; CDR3nt: TGTGCCAGCAGCCTCCCCCGACTTTCTGCAGGACTCTCCTACAATGAGCAGTTCTTC
d_gene: NA; j_gene: TRBJ1-2; v_gene: TRBV5-1; abundance: NA; len: 14; CDR3aa: CASSLEGEFYGYTF; CDR3nt: TGCGCCAGCAGCTTGGAGGGGGAGTTCTATGGCTACACCTTC
d_gene: NA; j_gene: TRBJ1-1; v_gene: TRBV6-6; abundance: NA; len: 12; CDR3aa: CASMWMNTEAFF; CDR3nt: TGTGCCAGCATGTGGATGAACACTGAAGCTTTCTTT
d_gene: TRBD2; j_gene: TRBJ2-5; v_gene: TRBV7-9; abundance: NA; len: 16; CDR3aa: CASSPIGGGFQETQYF; CDR3nt: TGTGCCAGCAGCCCGATCGGCGGGGGTTTCCAAGAGACCCAGTACTTC
d_gene: NA; j_gene: TRBJ1-2; v_gene: TRBV20-1; abundance: NA; len: 19; CDR3aa: CSASIPPAGGIRYGYGYTF; CDR3nt: TGCAGTGCTAGTATCCCCCCGGCGGGAGGGATTAGGTATGGCTATGGCTACACCTTC
d_gene: TRBD2; j_gene: TRBJ2-5; v_gene: TRBV3-1; abundance: NA; len: 17; CDR3aa: CASSQELLAGIQETQYF; CDR3nt: TGTGCCAGCAGCCAAGAACTGCTAGCGGGGATCCAAGAGACCCAGTACTTC
d_gene: NA; j_gene: TRBJ1-2; v_gene: TRBV2; abundance: NA; len: 13; CDR3aa: CASSENKNYGYTF; CDR3nt: TGTGCCAGCAGTGAAAACAAGAACTATGGCTACACCTTC
d_gene: TRBD1; j_gene: TRBJ2-3; v_gene: TRBV7-2; abundance: NA; len: 16; CDR3aa: CASSRSGTGTTDTQYF; CDR3nt: TGTGCCAGCAGTCGATCCGGGACAGGGACCACAGATACGCAGTATTTT
d_gene: NA; j_gene: TRBJ1-6; v_gene: TRBV7-2; abundance: NA; len: 17; CDR3aa: CASSSHWGKGQNSPLHF; CDR3nt: TGTGCCAGCAGCTCCCACTGGGGGAAGGGGCAGAATTCACCCCTCCACTTT
d_gene: TRBD1; j_gene: TRBJ2-6; v_gene: TRBV20-1; abundance: NA; len: 18; CDR3aa: CSARDLRDRATGANVLTF; CDR3nt: TGCAGTGCTAGAGATCTCCGGGACAGGGCTACTGGGGCCAACGTCCTGACTTTC
d_gene: TRBD1; j_gene: TRBJ2-1; v_gene: TRBV28; abundance: NA; len: 13; CDR3aa: CASSGGQVGEQFF; CDR3nt: TGTGCCAGCAGTGGAGGACAGGTGGGGGAGCAGTTCTTC
d_gene: TRBD1; j_gene: TRBJ1-6; v_gene: TRBV10-3; abundance: NA; len: 15; CDR3aa: CAIKAGTGENSPLHF; CDR3nt: TGTGCCATCAAGGCCGGGACAGGGGAGAATTCACCCCTCCACTTT